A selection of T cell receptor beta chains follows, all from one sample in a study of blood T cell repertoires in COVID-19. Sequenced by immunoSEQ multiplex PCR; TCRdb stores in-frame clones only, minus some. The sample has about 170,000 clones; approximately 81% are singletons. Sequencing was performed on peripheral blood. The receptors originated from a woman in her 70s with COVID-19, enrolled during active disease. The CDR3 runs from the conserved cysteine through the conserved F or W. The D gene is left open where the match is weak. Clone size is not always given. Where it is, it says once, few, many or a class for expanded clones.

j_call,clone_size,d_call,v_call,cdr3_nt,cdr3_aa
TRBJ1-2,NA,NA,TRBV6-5,TGTGCCAGCAGCTCCACGAGGGCTAACTATGGCTACACCTTC,CASSSTRANYGYTF
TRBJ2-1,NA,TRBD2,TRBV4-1,TGCGCCAGCAGCCAAGATCGAGCGGGGGGGTATAATGAGCAGTTCTTC,CASSQDRAGGYNEQFF
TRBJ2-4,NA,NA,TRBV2,TGTGCCAGCAGTGAGAACAGGGGACTAGCCAAAAACATTCAGTACTTC,CASSENRGLAKNIQYF
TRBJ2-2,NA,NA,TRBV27,TGTGCCAGCAGTTTGGTGAGGGCGAACACCGGGGAGCTGTTTTTT,CASSLVRANTGELFF
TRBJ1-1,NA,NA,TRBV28,TGTGCCAGCAGGAGTTACAGGGTAGGCACTGAAGCTTTCTTT,CASRSYRVGTEAFF
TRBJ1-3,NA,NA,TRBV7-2,TGTGCCAGCAGCCCGCGACAGCACCTCTCTGGAAACACCATATATTTT,CASSPRQHLSGNTIYF
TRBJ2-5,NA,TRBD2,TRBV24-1,TGTGCCACCAGTGATCCAGCGGGGAGGGTCCAAGAGACCCAGTACTTC,CATSDPAGRVQETQYF
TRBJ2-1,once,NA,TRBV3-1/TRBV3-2,TGTGCCAGCAGCCAAGTGGGGGCGCCCTACAATGAGCAGTTCTTC,CASSQVGAPYNEQFF
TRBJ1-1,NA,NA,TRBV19,TGTGCCAGCAGCTTCAGGGTCTCCACTGAAGCTTTCTTT,CASSFRVSTEAFF
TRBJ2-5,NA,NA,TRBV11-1,TGTGCCAGCAGTAAGCGGGTCAGCGTAAAACAAGAGACCCAGTACTTC,CASSKRVSVKQETQYF
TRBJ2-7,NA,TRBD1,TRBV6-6,TGTGCCAGCAGGTATACGGTGGCAGGGGGATACGAGCAGTACTTC,CASRYTVAGGYEQYF
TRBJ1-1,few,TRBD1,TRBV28,TGTGCCAGCAGTCCCGGGACAGCCATCATGAACACTGAAGCTTTCTTT,CASSPGTAIMNTEAFF
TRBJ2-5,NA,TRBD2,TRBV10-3,TGTGCCGCCCGCGCCGGGACTAGCGGGAGGTTCGAGACCCAGTACTTC,CAARAGTSGRFETQYF
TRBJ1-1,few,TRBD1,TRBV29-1,TGCAGCGCCGGGACAGCGAACACTGAAGCTTTCTTT,CSAGTANTEAFF
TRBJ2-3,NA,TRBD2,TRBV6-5,TGTGCCAGCAGCACACTAGCGGGGGCGTCAGATACGCAGTATTTT,CASSTLAGASDTQYF
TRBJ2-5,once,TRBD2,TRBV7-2,TGTGCCAGCAGCCCCAGAGCGGGAAAGGGTGAGACCCAGTACTTC,CASSPRAGKGETQYF
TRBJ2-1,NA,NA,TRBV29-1,TGCAGCGTTCGCCCCAGGGTATTTTCCTACAATGAGCAGTTCTTC,CSVRPRVFSYNEQFF
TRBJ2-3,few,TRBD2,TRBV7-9,TGTGCCAGCAGCTCAGGAGCGGGAGCCCCAGATACGCAGTATTTT,CASSSGAGAPDTQYF
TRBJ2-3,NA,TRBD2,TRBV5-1,TGCGCCAGCAGCTGGATAGCGGGAGGGCTCACAGATACGCAGTATTTT,CASSWIAGGLTDTQYF
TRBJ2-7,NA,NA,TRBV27,TGTGCCAGCATTGGGAGCTCCACACAGCAGTACTTC,CASIGSSTQQYF
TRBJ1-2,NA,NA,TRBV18,TGTGCCAGCTCACCGCCGGGATTTAACTATGGCTACACCTTC,CASSPPGFNYGYTF
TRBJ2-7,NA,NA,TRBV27,TGTGCCAGCAGTTTAAAGAGAGGAACCTACGAGCAGTACTTC,CASSLKRGTYEQYF
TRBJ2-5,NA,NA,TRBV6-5,TGTGCCAGCCAGGGGACTACCGAGACCCAGTACTTC,CASQGTTETQYF
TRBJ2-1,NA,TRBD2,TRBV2,TGTGCCAGCAGAAGTTGGGGGAGCGGGAGGGCATCCAATGAGCAGTTCTTC,CASRSWGSGRASNEQFF
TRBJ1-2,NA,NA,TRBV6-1,TGTGCCAGCAGTGAGTATGAGGACTATGGCTACACCTTC,CASSEYEDYGYTF
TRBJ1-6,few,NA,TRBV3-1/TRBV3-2,TGTGCCAGCAGCCAACAGGGTTGGAATTCACCCCTCCACTTT,CASSQQGWNSPLHF
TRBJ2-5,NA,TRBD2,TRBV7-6,TGTGCCAGCAGTGGAACGGGACTATCGGAGACCCAGTACTTC,CASSGTGLSETQYF
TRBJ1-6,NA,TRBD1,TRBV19,TGTGCCAGTAGCCTCGACGGGACAGGCTCCTCCTCCTATAATTCACCCCTCCACTTT,CASSLDGTGSSSYNSPLHF
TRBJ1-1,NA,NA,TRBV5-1,TGCGCCAGCAGCTCATGGGAAGTCTGGCGTTGGGGCCACACTGAAGCTTTCTTT,CASSSWEVWRWGHTEAFF
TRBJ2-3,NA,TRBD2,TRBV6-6,TGTGCCAGCAGTTATCGTAGCGGGAGACAAGATACGCAGTATTTT,CASSYRSGRQDTQYF
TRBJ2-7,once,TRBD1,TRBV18,TGTGCCAGCTCACCCCGGGACAGGCCAGTCGAGCAGTACTTC,CASSPRDRPVEQYF
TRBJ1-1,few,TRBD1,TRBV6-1,TGTGCCAGCAGTGACACTACAGGGGAGGTGAACACTGAAGCTTTCTTT,CASSDTTGEVNTEAFF
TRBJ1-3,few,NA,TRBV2,TGTGCCAGCAGTGAAGGGGCAGTCTCTGGAAACACCATATATTTT,CASSEGAVSGNTIYF
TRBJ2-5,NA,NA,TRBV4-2,TGTGCCAGCAGCCAAGTACCTCAGCAAGAGACCCAGTACTTC,CASSQVPQQETQYF
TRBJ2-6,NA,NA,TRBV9,TGTGCCAGCAGCCCTCAAAATCGGGGGATCCCTGGGGCCAACGTCCTGACTTTC,CASSPQNRGIPGANVLTF
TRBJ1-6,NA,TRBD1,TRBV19,TGTGCCAGTAAGGGACAGGGTTCGTATAATTCACCCCTCCACTTT,CASKGQGSYNSPLHF
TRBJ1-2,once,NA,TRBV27,TGTGCCAGCAGCCAACAGTGGTACTATGGCTACACCTTC,CASSQQWYYGYTF
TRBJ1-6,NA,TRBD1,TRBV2,TGTGCCAGCAGGGGGACAGGGAGTCTTGATTCACCCCTCCACTTT,CASRGTGSLDSPLHF
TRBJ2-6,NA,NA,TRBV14,TGTGCCAGCAGCCAAGGTTTTCTAGGGGCTGGGGCCAACGTCCTGACTTTC,CASSQGFLGAGANVLTF
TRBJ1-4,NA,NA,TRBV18,TGTGCCAGCTCACCACGCGTAAATCCTAATGAAAAACTGTTTTTT,CASSPRVNPNEKLFF
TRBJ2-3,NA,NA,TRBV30,TGTGCCTGGAACGCCAAAATGGTCACGGGAGCAGATACGCAGTATTTT,CAWNAKMVTGADTQYF
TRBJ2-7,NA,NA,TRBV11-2,TGTGCCAGCAGCGCGGGACAGCATTACGAGCAGTACTTC,CASSAGQHYEQYF
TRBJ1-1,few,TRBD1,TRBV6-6,TGTGCCAGCAGACCGGGACAGGTTAGTCTGATTGAAGCTTTCTTT,CASRPGQVSLIEAFF
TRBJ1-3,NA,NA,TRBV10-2,TGCGCCAGCAGTGAATCAGGGGTCGGAAACACCATATATTTT,CASSESGVGNTIYF
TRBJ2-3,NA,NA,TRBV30,TGTGCCTGGAGACCCACCGGGACTGGCACAGATACGCAGTATTTT,CAWRPTGTGTDTQYF
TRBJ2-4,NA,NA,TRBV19,TGTGCCAGTAGTTCAGGGAACATTCAGTACTTC,CASSSGNIQYF
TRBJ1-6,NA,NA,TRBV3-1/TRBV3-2,TGTGCCAGCAGCCAAACAGGGTGGAAAAGCTCCTATAATTCACCCCTCCACTTT,CASSQTGWKSSYNSPLHF
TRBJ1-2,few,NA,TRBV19,TGTGCCAGTAGTTGGCAGGGTTGGTATGGCTACACCTTC,CASSWQGWYGYTF
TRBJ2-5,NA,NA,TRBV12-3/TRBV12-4,TGTGCCAGCAGTTATAGTTCAGGGACCCAGTACTTC,CASSYSSGTQYF
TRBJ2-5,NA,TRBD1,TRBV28,TGTGCCAGCAGTTTATACGGGACAGTAGGAGAGACCCAGTACTTC,CASSLYGTVGETQYF
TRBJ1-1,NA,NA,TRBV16,TGTGCCAGCAGCCAATCGCGGAGCACTGAAGCTTTCTTT,CASSQSRSTEAFF
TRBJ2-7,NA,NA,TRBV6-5,TGTGCCAGCAATCCCGCCGCGACGGGGAGCGACGAGCAGTACTTC,CASNPAATGSDEQYF
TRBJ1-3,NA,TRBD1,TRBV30,TGTGCCTGGAGCTCTCAACAGGGGGCAGGTGGAAACACCATATATTTT,CAWSSQQGAGGNTIYF
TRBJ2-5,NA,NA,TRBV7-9,TGTGCCAGCAGCTTAAACAGGGAACAGACCCAGTACTTC,CASSLNREQTQYF
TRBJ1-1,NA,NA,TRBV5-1,TGCGCCAGCAGTGCGGACTTTACAACGCCCAGGAACACTGAAGCTTTCTTT,CASSADFTTPRNTEAFF
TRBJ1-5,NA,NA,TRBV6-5,TGTGCCAGCAGTTATAAGGGAGGTGGCAATCAGCCCCAGCATTTT,CASSYKGGGNQPQHF
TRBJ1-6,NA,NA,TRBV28,TGTGCCAGCAGCCCCTCATGGACAGATTTCTATAATTCACCCCTCCACTTT,CASSPSWTDFYNSPLHF